The following is a T cell receptor (beta chain) sequence with its context. MiXCR, run by TCRdb on the PCR reads, gives a single entry per CDR3 protein. The top ten clones hold approximately 1.9% of a sample with approximately 54,000 distinct CDR3 sequences, approximately 26% of them seen once. This specimen belongs to a study of molecular identifiers for immune sequencing clone quantification. Sequencing input: naive CD8+ T cells from blood, with Jurkat cell RNA spiked in. Subset described: FACS-sorted CD8+CD4-CCR7+CD45RA+ naive T cells. The sequence derives from a human donor in good health. Some libraries in this study had Jurkat cell RNA spiked in.

The chain's CDR3 is CAWSEPGIGGTDTQYF. CDR3 nucleotide sequence: TGTGCCTGGAGTGAGCCGGGGATAGGCGGGACAGATACGCAGTATTTT. The chain recombines TRBV30 with TRBJ2-3, with TRBD2 as a possible D gene (5 bases). V was pared by 1 base and J by 3 bases, with 17 bases between. The CDR3 has 16 residues. Per the germline V gene, CDR1 is GTSNPN and CDR2 is SVGIG (reference sequence).